The source of this T cell receptor (beta chain) is a study of vaccination effects on CD4 cells after COVID-19. Background on the study: ViraFEST assay sequencing came after antigen-specific CD4+ T cells were expanded with viral peptide pools. Among convalescent patients, two provided samples 16 days and one week before vaccination. Study observations and caveats: Convalescent patients' post-vaccine spike repertoire was mostly distinct vaccine-induced clones. Long after vaccination, the clones induced by infection and by vaccine shrank markedly in size.

TCRdb keeps only in-frame clones here, not all; method: immunoSEQ multiplex PCR. The sample shows about 64,000 clones, approximately 72% of them seen only once. Notes on this clone: Its cognate antigen is unknown.

Culture lasted about 11 days before CD4+ T cell isolation. The CDR3 runs 18 residues. Between the trimmed V and J ends, which lost 5 bases and 1 base, there was a span of 24 bases. Germline V gene lookup returns CDR1 SGHTA and CDR2 FQGNSA. The source was CD4+ T cells from PBMCs cultured without peptide, collected before COVID-19 vaccination. The TCR comes from a human donor who had a prior SARS-CoV-2 infection. The chain carries TRBV7-2 and TRBJ2-7; maybe TRBD1 (7 bases). As DNA, the CDR3 is TGTGCCAGCAGCCCCCGAGGGGGGTTGTGGGACAGATCCTACGAGCAGTACTTC. Protein product: CASSPRGGLWDRSYEQYF.